These T cell receptor beta chains were read from a single sample in a study of OX40 agonist ivuxolimab in advanced cancers. TCRdb's copy holds only in-frame clones and misses some; the assay was immunoSEQ multiplex PCR. The sample includes 73,000 or so clones, around nine tenths of them seen just once. Sequenced material: CD4+ or CD8+ T cells sorted from blood, taken in a trial of the OX40 agonist ivuxolimab. The source of these receptors is an adult with an advanced solid tumor such as melanoma, head and neck, liver or kidney cancer. Both conserved end residues are part of each CDR3. Not all rows give a size; the values are once, few, many and, for expanded clones, a class.

>TRBV28|TRBJ1-2|few
CASTPTGGPGLGWYGYTF
>TRBV30|TRBJ2-5|NA
CAWRGGGQGETQYF
>TRBV15|TRBJ2-5|NA
CATSRNPNRGLETQYF
>TRBV19|TRBJ1-5|NA
CASSIGAAPFNQPQHF
>TRBV6-5|TRBJ1-4|NA
CASGGLGRGEKLFF
>TRBV7-9|TRBJ2-1|few
CASSLAQTLDEQFF
>TRBV19|TRBJ2-7|NA
CASTYDGEQYF
>TRBV25-1|TRBJ2-3|NA
CASSDGRSTDTQYF
>TRBV2|TRBJ2-7|NA
CASRPLAGGSNSYEQYF
>TRBV28|TRBJ2-7|few
CASHTGTQTYEQYF
>TRBV19|TRBJ1-6|NA
CASSPPGDNSPLHF
>TRBV4-1|TRBJ2-3|NA
CASSQVIPAGRFFTDTQYF
>TRBV5-1|TRBJ1-1|NA
CASSRTGDTEAFF
>TRBV9|TRBJ2-2|NA
CASSTLTSGGLRNTGELFF
>TRBV10-3|TRBJ2-3|once
CAISDAGRGGADTQYF
>TRBV18|TRBJ2-7|NA
CASSQNLEEEQYF
>TRBV5-1|TRBJ2-3|NA
CASSLDHTRADTQYF
>TRBV18|TRBJ2-7|few
CASSEQGAEQYF
>TRBV27|TRBJ1-3|NA
CASSPTGLRGAGNTIYF
>TRBV6-1|TRBJ1-5|NA
CASSVARVSNQPQHF
>TRBV11-3|TRBJ2-2|NA
CASSYAGTGDTGELFF
>TRBV4-1|TRBJ1-2|NA
CAGSQGGGTNYGYTF
>TRBV6-6|TRBJ1-3|NA
CASSPRTVGNTIYF
>TRBV11-3|TRBJ2-2|NA
CASSPWTGGASGELFF
>TRBV6-7|TRBJ1-6|NA
CASSLLPPSSYNSPLHF
>TRBV18|TRBJ1-1|NA
CASSPPGGSNTEAFF
>TRBV6-1|TRBJ1-1|NA
CASNFMGVRTEAFF
>TRBV6-1|TRBJ1-5|NA
CASIGTISNQPQHF
>TRBV7-9|TRBJ2-2|NA
CASSPGAGVTGELFF
>TRBV7-7|TRBJ2-3|NA
CASSIGPGADTQYF
>TRBV7-6|TRBJ1-3|NA
CASSRSGWTGGNTIYF
>TRBV6-1|TRBJ2-3|NA
CASSEEGLVRRTDTQYF
>TRBV7-8|TRBJ2-5|NA
CASSLVAGNQETQYF
>TRBV28|TRBJ1-2|NA
CAIPVGGDYGYTF
>TRBV9|TRBJ2-7|NA
CASSPEGRPNEQYF
>TRBV28|TRBJ1-3|NA
CASSPDRISGNTIYF
>TRBV9|TRBJ1-2|NA
CASSVLDRVLFGYTF